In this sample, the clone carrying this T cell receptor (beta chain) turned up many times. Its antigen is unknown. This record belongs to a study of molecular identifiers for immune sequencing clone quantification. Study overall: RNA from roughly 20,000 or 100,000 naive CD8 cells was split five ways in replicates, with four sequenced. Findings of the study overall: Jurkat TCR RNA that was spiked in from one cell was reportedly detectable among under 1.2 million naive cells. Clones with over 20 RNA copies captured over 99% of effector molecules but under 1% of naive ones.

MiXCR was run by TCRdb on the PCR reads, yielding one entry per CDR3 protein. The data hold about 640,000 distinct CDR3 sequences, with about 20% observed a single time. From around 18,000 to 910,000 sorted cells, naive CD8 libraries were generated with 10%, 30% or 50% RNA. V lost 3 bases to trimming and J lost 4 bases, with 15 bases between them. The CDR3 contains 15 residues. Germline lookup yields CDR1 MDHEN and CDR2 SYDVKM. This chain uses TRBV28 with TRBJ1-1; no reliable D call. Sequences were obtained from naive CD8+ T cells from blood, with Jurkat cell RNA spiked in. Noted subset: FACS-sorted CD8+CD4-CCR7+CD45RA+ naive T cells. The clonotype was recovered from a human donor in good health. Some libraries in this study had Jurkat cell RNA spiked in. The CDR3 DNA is TGTGCCAGCAGTTTTAGGGCCTGGGGTGGCACTGAAGCTTTCTTT. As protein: CASSFRAWGGTEAFF. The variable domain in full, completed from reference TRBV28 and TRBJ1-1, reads DVKVTQSSRYLVKRTGEKVFLECVQDMDHENMFWYRQDPGLGLRLIYFSYDVKMKEKGDIPEGYSVSREKKERFSLILESASTNQTSMYLCASSFRAWGGTEAFFGQGTRLTVV.